These 21 T cell receptor beta chains were all obtained from the same sample, sequenced in a study of T-cell reconstitution after alpha-beta-depleted transplantation in children. The TCRbeta library was prepared with unique molecular identifiers. In TCRdb, the PCR reads were re-called with MiXCR into one record per CDR3 protein. The sample has about 980,000 distinct CDR3 sequences; around 30% are singletons. Sequenced here: PBMCs, mostly from graft donor cells, sampled 360 days after TCRalphabeta/CD19-depleted stem cell transplant. These receptors came from a boy less than two years old who had a stem cell transplant for SCID, so the T cells may come from the graft donor.

V is TRBV6-2 or TRBV6-3 and J is TRBJ2-1; no definite D call. The germline V gene has CDR1 MNHEY and CDR2 SVGEGT. The CDR3 runs 13 residues. V was trimmed by 6 bases and J by 6 bases, leaving 12 bases between them. Here the CDR3 reads CASSDLPFNEQFF. Written as DNA, the CDR3 is TGTGCCAGCAGCGACCTCCCCTTCAATGAGCAGTTCTTC.

The chain has TRBV7-9 and TRBJ2-4, with D possibly being TRBD2 (6 bases). V was clipped by 1 base and J by 6 bases, with 13 bases between them. The CDR3 has 15 amino acids. Per the germline V gene, CDR1 is SEHNR and CDR2 is FQNEAQ (reference sequence). The CDR3 sequence is CASSLVLGGINIQYF. CDR3 bases: TGTGCCAGCAGCTTAGTCCTGGGAGGAATAAACATTCAGTACTTC.

This clonotype was detected a few times. This chain links TRBV28 with TRBJ2-3; 7 bases agree with TRBD2. CDR1 is MDHEN, CDR2 SYDVKM, per germline. J was trimmed by 2 bases and V by 3 bases; bases with no gene match: 11. The CDR3 runs to 17 residues. The CDR3 spells CASSFHHSSGDTDTQYF. The CDR3 nucleotides are TGTGCCAGCAGTTTTCATCACAGCAGCGGGGACACAGATACGCAGTATTTT.

The genes are TRBV3-1 and TRBJ2-5; TRBD1 aligns across 7 bases. Germline CDR1 is LGHDT and CDR2 is YNNKEL (reference sequence). The CDR3 is 14 amino acids. The V and J ends lost 3 bases and 3 bases, in that order; junction bases with no gene match: 4. Here the CDR3 reads CASSHEDRKETQYF. CDR3 nucleotide sequence: TGTGCCAGCAGCCACGAGGACAGGAAAGAGACCCAGTACTTC.

There are a few counts of this clonotype. The chain is built from TRBV28 and TRBJ2-7; the D gene is possibly TRBD1 (5 bases). This CDR3 comprises 14 residues. Trimming cost V 8 bases and J 6 bases, with 20 bases left between them. Germline lookup yields CDR1 MDHEN and CDR2 SYDVKM. This CDR3 reads CASYTWGVQREQYF. The DNA for the CDR3 is TGTGCCAGCTATACGTGGGGCGTCCAGCGCGAGCAGTACTTC.

The genes are TRBV19 and TRBJ2-7; the D is unclear. The germline CDR1 and CDR2 sequences are LNHDA and SQIVND (reference sequence). Trimming stripped 4 bases from V and 5 bases from J, with 12 bases between. The CDR3 is 13 residues long. The CDR3 spells CASSKRATDEQYF. Here the CDR3 DNA reads TGTGCCAGTAGTAAAAGAGCCACCGACGAGCAGTACTTC.

V gene TRBV4-3 combines with J gene TRBJ1-1, with 10 bases identical to TRBD1. The V and J ends lost 4 bases and 3 bases, in that order; junction bases with no gene match: 8. The CDR3 is 16 residues long. Germline values: CDR1 LGHNA, CDR2 YSLEER. The CDR3, as DNA: TGCGCCAGCAGCCCGGACAGGGGGTTATGGGACACTGAAGCTTTCTTT. Translated: CASSPDRGLWDTEAFF.

This chain links TRBV4-1 with TRBJ2-2; TRBD1 agrees at 10 bases. There are 14 residues in the CDR3. The trim removed 10 bases at V and 6 bases at J, leaving 8 bases unmatched. Per the germline V gene, CDR1 is MGHRA and CDR2 is YSYEKL. DNA for the CDR3: TGCGCCACCTCGGGACAGGGGCTCGCCGGGGAGCTGTTTTTT. It is translated as CATSGQGLAGELFF.

This clonotype has more than one count but fewer than ten. The chain has TRBV4-1 and TRBJ2-3, with 12 bases matching TRBD2. J was trimmed by 2 bases and V by 0 bases; bases with no gene match: 3. This CDR3 has 17 residues. CDR1 MGHRA and CDR2 YSYEKL come from the germline V gene. CDR3 protein: CASSQDRTSGVTDTQYF. CDR3 sequence (DNA): TGCGCCAGCAGCCAAGATAGGACTAGCGGGGTCACAGATACGCAGTATTTT.

This clonotype was picked up one time. The chain recombines TRBV2 with TRBJ2-6; D uncertain. Per germline, CDR1 SNHLY and CDR2 FYNNEI. V was trimmed by 3 bases and J by 0 bases, leaving 15 bases between them. The CDR3 runs 18 residues. The DNA for the CDR3 is TGTGCCAGCAGTGAGAACCCCGGACGGCTCTCTGGGGCCAACGTCCTGACTTTC. The encoded protein is CASSENPGRLSGANVLTF.

The chain combines TRBV3-1 with TRBJ2-5, with 7 bases matching TRBD2. There are 16 residues in the CDR3. Germline assignment: CDR1 LGHDT and CDR2 YNNKEL (reference sequence). V trimming: 4 bases; J trimming: 6 bases; junction bases outside the gene matches: 14. The CDR3, as DNA: TGTGCCAGCAGCCTCCTGGTCGCGGGGGAGGTAAAGACCCAGTACTTC. It translates to CASSLLVAGEVKTQYF.

The chain has TRBV11-2 and TRBJ2-2; D possibly matches TRBD1 or TRBD2 (5 bases each). This CDR3 is built from 15 residues. Germline V gene data show CDR1 as SGHAT and CDR2 as FQNNGV. Trimming took off 1 base at V and 5 bases at J, with 11 bases between the two ends. The CDR3 reads CASSLGGPTTGELFF. CDR3 nucleotide sequence: TGTGCCAGCAGCTTAGGGGGACCGACAACCGGGGAGCTGTTTTTT.

This chain uses TRBV5-5 with TRBJ1-2; a weak D match, TRBD1 (6 bases). Trimming removed 0 bases at V and 3 bases at J, with 15 bases between. This CDR3 contains 16 residues. Germline V gives CDR1 SGHKS, CDR2 YYEKEE (reference sequence). CDR3 sequence reads: CASSLELQGFDYGYTF. The CDR3 DNA is TGTGCCAGCAGCTTGGAGCTTCAGGGGTTTGACTATGGCTACACCTTC.

This chain uses TRBV28 with TRBJ2-4, with 8 bases fitting TRBD1. Germline V gene sequence: CDR1 MDHEN, CDR2 SYDVKM. The CDR3 runs 17 residues. With V trimmed by 3 bases and J by 1 base, 8 bases remained unmatched. CDR3 in amino acids: CASSFPERTGAKNIQYF. DNA of the CDR3: TGTGCCAGCAGTTTTCCTGAACGGACAGGGGCCAAAAACATTCAGTACTTC.

The rearrangement links TRBV29-1 to TRBJ2-1, with a possible D match to TRBD1 (7 bases). Germline V CDR1 and CDR2: SQVTM, ANQGSEA. The CDR3 is 17 amino acids. V was cut by 0 bases and J by 0 bases, with 15 bases left in between. The CDR3 DNA is TGCAGCGTTGAAGAAGGAGGGCGACAGGGCTCCTACAATGAGCAGTTCTTC. Residues: CSVEEGGRQGSYNEQFF.

This clonotype showed up just a few times. The rearrangement links TRBV5-1 to TRBJ2-7, with TRBD2 matching 8 bases. The CDR3 loop spans 14 amino acids. In germline, CDR1 is SGHRS, CDR2 YFSETQ. After removal of 4 bases from V and 9 bases from J, the junction contained 12 bases not matched to a gene. The CDR3 protein is CASSPAGGPQWQYF. The CDR3 DNA follows: TGCGCCAGCAGCCCGGCGGGGGGACCCCAATGGCAGTACTTC. Complete variable domain (other parts from reference TRBV5-1 and TRBJ2-7): KAGVTQTPRYLIKTRGQQVTLSCSPISGHRSVSWYQQTPGQGLQFLFEYFSETQRNKGNFPGRFSGRQFSNSRSEMNVSTLELGDSALYLCASSPAGGPQWQYFGPGTRLTVT.

The table lists this clonotype with many counts. The chain joins TRBV5-5 to TRBJ2-2; a weak D match, TRBD1 (6 bases). The CDR3 is 14 amino acids. Looked up from germline, CDR1 is SGHKS and CDR2 is YYEKEE (reference sequence). The V and J ends lost 9 bases and 4 bases respectively, with 16 bases between them. DNA of the CDR3: TGTGCCACCCAAACAGGGACCGGCACCGGGGAGCTGTTTTTT. Amino acids: CATQTGTGTGELFF.

The V gene is TRBV14, the J gene TRBJ1-1; D is undetermined. The ends were cut back, 3 bases at V and 4 bases at J, with 6 bases in the middle. Per germline, CDR1 SGHDN and CDR2 FVKESK. The CDR3 runs 12 residues. CDR3 in DNA: TGTGCCAGCAGCCACAGTGGCACTGAAGCTTTCTTT. Translating gives CASSHSGTEAFF.

This clonotype was counted once. The chain couples TRBV5-6 to TRBJ1-5; tentative D call: TRBD1 (5 bases). Trimming removed 0 bases at V and 2 bases at J, with 12 bases between. Germline V CDR1 and CDR2: SGHDT, YYEEEE. The length of the CDR3 is 16 residues. The CDR3 nucleotides are TGTGCCAGCAGCTTGGCGCAGGGTTTTGGCAATCAGCCCCAGCATTTT. Translating it yields CASSLAQGFGNQPQHF.

The chain recombines TRBV20-1 with TRBJ2-7, with D maybe TRBD1 (6 bases). The CDR3 runs 12 residues. The V gene's germline CDR1 is DFQATT and CDR2 SNEGSKA (reference sequence). V was cut by 4 bases and J by 3 bases, with 10 bases left in between. The CDR3 reads CSANRAFYEQYF. DNA for the CDR3: TGCAGTGCTAACAGGGCATTCTACGAGCAGTACTTC.

V usage is TRBV28 and J usage is TRBJ2-1; weak D call: TRBD1 (5 bases). Trimming stripped 8 bases from V and 6 bases from J, with 20 bases between. The CDR3 sequence is 15 residues long. CDR1 MDHEN and CDR2 SYDVKM come from the germline V gene. The CDR3 spells CASRTPVGERNEQFF. The CDR3 DNA follows: TGTGCCAGCCGAACTCCAGTAGGGGAACGCAATGAGCAGTTCTTC.